This T cell receptor (beta chain) was identified during a study of T cell changes during pregnancy in multiple sclerosis. Method: immunoSEQ multiplex PCR; TCRdb's copy keeps in-frame clones and lacks some. The sample carries approximately 100,000 clones, 80% to 95% recorded once. The CDR3 spans 16 residues. CDR1 and CDR2 (germline): SGHDN, FVKESK. With 0 bases removed from V and 0 bases from J, the gap between germline ends came to 9 bases. Sequences were derived from peripheral blood, sampled after pregnancy. This receptor was obtained from a female donor with multiple sclerosis, enrolled in a pregnancy study. The chain recombines TRBV14 with TRBJ1-3; no firm D call. DNA of the CDR3: TGTGCCAGCAGCCAAGATCTGGCCAGCTCTGGAAACACCATATATTTT. Its protein is CASSQDLASSGNTIYF. The variable domain in full, with the rest retrieved from reference TRBV14 and TRBJ1-3, is EAGVTQFPSHSVIEKGQTVTLRCDPISGHDNLYWYRRVMGKEIKFLLHFVKESKQDESGMPNNRFLAERTGGTYSTLKVQPAELEDSGVYFCASSQDLASSGNTIYFGEGSWLTVV.